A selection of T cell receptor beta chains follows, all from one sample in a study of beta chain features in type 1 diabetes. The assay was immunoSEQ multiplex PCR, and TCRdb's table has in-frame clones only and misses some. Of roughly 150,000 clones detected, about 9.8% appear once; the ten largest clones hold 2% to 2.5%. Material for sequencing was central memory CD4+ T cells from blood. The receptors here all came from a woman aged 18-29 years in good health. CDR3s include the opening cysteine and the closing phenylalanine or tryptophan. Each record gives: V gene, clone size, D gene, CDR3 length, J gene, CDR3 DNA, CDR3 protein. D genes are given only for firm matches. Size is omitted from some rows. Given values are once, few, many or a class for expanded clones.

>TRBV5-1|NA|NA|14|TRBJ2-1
TGCGCCAGCAGCCTCCTGAGACTAGGCGATGAGCAGTTCTTC
CASSLLRLGDEQFF
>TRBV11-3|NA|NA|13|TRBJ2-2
TGTGCCAGCAGCTTTACAGGCCCCGGGGAGCTGTTTTTT
CASSFTGPGELFF
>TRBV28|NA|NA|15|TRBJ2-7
TGTGCCAGCAGTTTGAGTTTTAAGGGGCGATACGAGCAGTACTTC
CASSLSFKGRYEQYF
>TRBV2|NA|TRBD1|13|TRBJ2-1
TGTGCCAGCAGCGGACAGGGGAACAATGAGCAGTTCTTC
CASSGQGNNEQFF
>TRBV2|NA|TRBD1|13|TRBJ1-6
TGTGCCAGCAGTCGGGACAGAAATTCACCCCTCCACTTT
CASSRDRNSPLHF
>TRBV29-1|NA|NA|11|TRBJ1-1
TGCAGTACGACAGGAGGCACTGAAGCTTTCTTT
CSTTGGTEAFF
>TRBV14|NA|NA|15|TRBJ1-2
TGTGCCAGCAGCCAAGATAGGCTAATTTCGGGTGGCTACACCTTC
CASSQDRLISGGYTF
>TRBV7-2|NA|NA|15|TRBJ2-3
TGTGCCAGCAGCTCGGCGGGTGGGTCTAGGTATACGCAGTATTTT
CASSSAGGSRYTQYF
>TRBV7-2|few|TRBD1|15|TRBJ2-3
TGTGCCAGCAGCTTAAGGACAGGGGGCACAGATACGCAGTATTTT
CASSLRTGGTDTQYF
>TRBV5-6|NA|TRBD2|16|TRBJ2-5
TGTGCCAGCAGCTTGGTTGCGGGAGGGACTCAAGAGACCCAGTACTTC
CASSLVAGGTQETQYF
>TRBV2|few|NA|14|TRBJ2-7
TGTGCCAGCAGTGAACGAACAGGGCGTGTAGAGCAGTACTTC
CASSERTGRVEQYF
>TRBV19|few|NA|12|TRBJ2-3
TGTGCCAGTAGTTCGGGAACAGATACGCAGTATTTT
CASSSGTDTQYF
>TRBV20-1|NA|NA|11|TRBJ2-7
TGCAGTGCCAACTACCTCTACGAGCAGTACTTC
CSANYLYEQYF
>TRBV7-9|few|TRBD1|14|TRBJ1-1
TGTGCCAGCAAGAAGACAGGGGGCGAGACTGAAGCTTTCTTT
CASKKTGGETEAFF
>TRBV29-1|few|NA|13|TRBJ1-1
TGCAGCGCCCTTGGACAAACTAACACTGAAGCTTTCTTT
CSALGQTNTEAFF
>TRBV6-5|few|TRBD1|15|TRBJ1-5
TGTGCCAGCAGCGATAGGGGGCTTGACAATCAGCCCCAGCATTTT
CASSDRGLDNQPQHF
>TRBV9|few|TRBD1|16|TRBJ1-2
TGTGCCAGCAGCGTAGAGTCACAGGGGACCCTCTATGGCTACACCTTC
CASSVESQGTLYGYTF
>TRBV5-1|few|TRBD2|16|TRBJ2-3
TGCGCCAGCAGCCCGGGACTAGCGATCGGGGCAGATACGCAGTATTTT
CASSPGLAIGADTQYF
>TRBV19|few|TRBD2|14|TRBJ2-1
TGTGCCAGTAGAAAACTAGCGGGGGGGAATGAGCAGTTCTTC
CASRKLAGGNEQFF
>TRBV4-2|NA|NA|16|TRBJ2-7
TGTGCCAGCAGCCAAGTTGTGGCGGGGTCTTCCTACGAGCAGTACTTC
CASSQVVAGSSYEQYF
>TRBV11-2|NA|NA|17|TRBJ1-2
TGTGCCAGCAGCTTAGGGGTCTGGAGGGCCCCTTACAACGGCTACACCTTC
CASSLGVWRAPYNGYTF
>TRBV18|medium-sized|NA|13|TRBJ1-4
TGTGCCAGCTCACCAGGGAGCGATGAAAAACTGTTTTTT
CASSPGSDEKLFF
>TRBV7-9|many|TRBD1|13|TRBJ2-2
TGTGCCAGCAGCTTGACAGGGACCGGGGAGCTGTTTTTT
CASSLTGTGELFF
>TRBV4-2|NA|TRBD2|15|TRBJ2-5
TGTGCCAGCAGCCCTGGACTAGCTATAGGGGAGACCCAGTACTTC
CASSPGLAIGETQYF
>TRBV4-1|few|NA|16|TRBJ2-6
TGCGCCAGCAGCCAATTTGGACAGTCTGGGGCCAACGTCCTGACTTTC
CASSQFGQSGANVLTF
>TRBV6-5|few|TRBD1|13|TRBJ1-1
TGTGCCAGCAGGGACAGGATGAACACTGAAGCTTTCTTT
CASRDRMNTEAFF
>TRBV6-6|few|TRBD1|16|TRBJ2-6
TGTGTCTCGAAGGGGACAGGGGGCTCTGGGGCCAACGTCCTGACTTTC
CVSKGTGGSGANVLTF
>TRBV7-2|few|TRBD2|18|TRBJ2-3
TGTGCCAGCAGCCCCGCGAGTTTTTCTAGCGGGGTGGCAGATACGCAGTATTTT
CASSPASFSSGVADTQYF
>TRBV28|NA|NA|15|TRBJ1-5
TGTGCCAGCAGATTACCCGGACAGACAGATCAGCCCCAGCATTTT
CASRLPGQTDQPQHF
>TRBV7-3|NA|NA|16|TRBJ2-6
TGTGCCAGCAGCGACAGGGGAGGGGCTGGGGCCAACGTCCTGACTTTC
CASSDRGGAGANVLTF
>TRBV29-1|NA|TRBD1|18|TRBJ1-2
TGCAGCGGGACGATAATCCGGGACAGGGGGGGATCTAACTATGGCTACACCTTC
CSGTIIRDRGGSNYGYTF
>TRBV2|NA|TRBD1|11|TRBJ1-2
TGTGCCAGCAGTAGGGGGCTTGGCTACACCTTC
CASSRGLGYTF
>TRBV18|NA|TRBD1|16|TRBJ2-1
TGTGCCAGCTCACCACCGACAGGGAGCTCCTACAATGAGCAGTTCTTC
CASSPPTGSSYNEQFF
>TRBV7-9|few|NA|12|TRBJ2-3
TGTGCCAGCAGCTTAGTCTCAGATACGCAGTATTTT
CASSLVSDTQYF
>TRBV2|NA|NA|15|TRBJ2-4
TGTGCCAGCAGCCGGACAGTCCTAGCCAAAAACATTCAGTACTTC
CASSRTVLAKNIQYF
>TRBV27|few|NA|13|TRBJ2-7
TGTGCCAGCAGTTCAACCGACAGGTCCAGGCAGTACTTC
CASSSTDRSRQYF
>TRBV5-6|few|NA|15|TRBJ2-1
TGTGCCAGCAGCTTGACTAGTTCGTCCTACAATGAGCAGTTCTTC
CASSLTSSSYNEQFF
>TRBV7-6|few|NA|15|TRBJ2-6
TGTGCCAGCAGCCTTGGCGGCTCTGGGGCCAACGTCCTGACTTTC
CASSLGGSGANVLTF
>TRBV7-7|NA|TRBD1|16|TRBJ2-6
TGTGCTAGCAGCCCGGGACAGGGATCTGGGGCCAACGTCCTGACTTTC
CASSPGQGSGANVLTF
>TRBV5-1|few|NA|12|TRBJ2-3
TGCGCCAGCAGAGACTGGGCAGATACGCAGTATTTT
CASRDWADTQYF
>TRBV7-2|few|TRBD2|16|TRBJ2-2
TGTGCCAGCAGCCTTTATAGCGGGGGGCGGACCGGGGAGCTGTTTTTT
CASSLYSGGRTGELFF
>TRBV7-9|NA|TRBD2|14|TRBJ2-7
TGTGCCAGCAGCTTAAGCGGGAGGAACGACGAGCAGTACTTC
CASSLSGRNDEQYF
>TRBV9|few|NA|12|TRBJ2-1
TGTGCCAGCAGCTCCCTCTATGGTGAGCAGTTCTTC
CASSSLYGEQFF
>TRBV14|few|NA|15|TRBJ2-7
TGTGCCAGCAGCCCCATGGGGGGGGCAAATTACGAGCAGTACTTC
CASSPMGGANYEQYF
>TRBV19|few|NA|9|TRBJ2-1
TGCCACCCGCCCAGGGGGCAGTTCTTC
CHPPRGQFF
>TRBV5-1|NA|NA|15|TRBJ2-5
TGCGCCAGCAGCCTTGGAGGAAGCGCCCGGGAGACCCAGTACTTC
CASSLGGSARETQYF
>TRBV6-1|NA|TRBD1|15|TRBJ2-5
TGTGCCAGCAGCTCTGAGACAGGGGTGCGAGAGACCCAGTACTTC
CASSSETGVRETQYF
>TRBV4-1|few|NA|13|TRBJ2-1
TGCGCCAGCAGCCTACGGTTGTACAATGAGCAGTTCTTC
CASSLRLYNEQFF
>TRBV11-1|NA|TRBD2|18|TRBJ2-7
TGTGCCAGCAGCTCCACCTTACGATTTAGCGGGGGAGAGTACGAGCAGTACTTC
CASSSTLRFSGGEYEQYF
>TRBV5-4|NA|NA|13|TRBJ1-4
TGTGCCAGCAGCTTGGAACTAAATGAAAAACTGTTTTTT
CASSLELNEKLFF
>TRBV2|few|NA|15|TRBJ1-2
TGTGCCAGCACTGGTAGTAGGCCAGCAGGCTATGGCTACACCTTC
CASTGSRPAGYGYTF
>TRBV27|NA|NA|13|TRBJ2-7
TGTGCCAGCAGGCGGAGACAGCCTGACGAGCAGTACTTC
CASRRRQPDEQYF
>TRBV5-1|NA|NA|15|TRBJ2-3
TGCGCCAGCAGTAGACTTCCCCGCCGCACAGATACGCAGTATTTT
CASSRLPRRTDTQYF
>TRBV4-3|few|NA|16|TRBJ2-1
TGCGCCAGCAGCCAAGAGTTACAGGGCGGTCTTATGGAGCAGTTCTTC
CASSQELQGGLMEQFF